Listed below are T cell receptor beta chains from one sample, sequenced in a study of blood T cells in healthy people across ages. MiXCR was run by TCRdb on the 5' RACE reads, yielding one entry per CDR3 protein. The table records approximately 1,000,000 distinct CDR3 sequences, 35% to 55% of them present only once. Sequenced: blood. These receptors were taken from a woman aged 55-69 years in good health. Both conserved end residues are part of each CDR3. Fields, in order: J gene, clone size, D gene, V gene, CDR3 protein, CDR3 DNA. A D gene is named only where the DNA matches it firmly. Size values are once, few and many counts, or a class for expanded clones, and some rows have none.

TRBJ2-3,.,.,TRBV3-1,CASSPPRANPRDTQYF,TGTGCCAGCAGCCCCCCCCGGGCCAATCCTAGAGATACGCAGTATTTT
TRBJ2-3,few,.,TRBV25-1,CASSGGHQELDTQYF,TGTGCCAGCAGTGGCGGGCACCAGGAGTTAGATACGCAGTATTTT
TRBJ1-2,few,TRBD1,TRBV11-2,CASSAPQGGDYGYTF,TGTGCCAGCAGCGCGCCACAGGGGGGGGACTATGGCTACACCTTC
TRBJ2-4,few,.,TRBV3-1,CASSQKPDAPGAQYF,TGTGCCAGCAGCCAAAAACCGGACGCCCCAGGGGCTCAGTACTTC
TRBJ2-7,.,.,TRBV28,CASSYTGSTYEQYF,TGTGCCAGCAGTTATACGGGCAGTACCTACGAGCAGTACTTC
TRBJ2-1,once,.,TRBV5-6,CASSLAGWPGNEQFF,TGTGCCAGCAGCTTGGCCGGGTGGCCGGGGAATGAGCAGTTCTTC
TRBJ2-1,.,TRBD2,TRBV2,CASSASRREARPEQFF,TGTGCCAGCAGTGCAAGTCGGCGGGAGGCCCGCCCCGAGCAGTTCTTC
TRBJ2-7,.,TRBD1,TRBV6-5,CASSYSQTGNEQYF,TGTGCCAGCAGTTACTCGCAGACAGGGAACGAGCAGTACTTC
TRBJ2-7,.,TRBD2,TRBV20-1,CSARTISGIRAYEQYF,TGCAGTGCTAGAACCATTAGCGGGATAAGGGCCTACGAGCAGTACTTC
TRBJ1-2,.,.,TRBV4-2,CASSQVGTLSIGYTF,TGTGCCAGCAGCCAAGTCGGGACCTTGTCGATCGGCTACACCTTC
TRBJ1-2,once,.,TRBV4-1,CASSQDFITGINYGYTF,TGCGCCAGCAGCCAAGATTTTATCACAGGAATTAACTATGGCTACACCTTC
TRBJ2-7,.,.,TRBV7-2,CTSSLAGTPTLYEQYF,TGTACCAGCAGCTTGGCGGGGACCCCAACCCTCTACGAGCAGTACTTC
TRBJ1-1,few,.,TRBV6-6,CASSLRDGNTEAFF,TGTGCCAGCAGCCTCCGGGACGGGAACACTGAAGCTTTCTTT
TRBJ2-7,few,TRBD2,TRBV6-6,CASGSGTSGHEQYF,TGTGCCAGCGGGTCCGGGACTAGCGGCCACGAGCAGTACTTC
TRBJ2-6,many,.,TRBV5-1,CASSSPGNRVPGANVLTF,TGCGCCAGCAGTTCGCCCGGTAATCGGGTTCCCGGGGCCAACGTCCTGACTTTC
TRBJ2-7,.,.,TRBV5-1,CASSLGQDNEQYF,TGCGCCAGCAGCTTGGGGCAGGACAATGAGCAGTACTTC
TRBJ1-3,.,TRBD1,TRBV3-1,CASSLRQGLGSGNTIYF,TGTGCCAGCAGCCTCCGACAGGGGCTTGGCTCTGGAAACACCATATATTTT
TRBJ2-1,.,.,TRBV5-1,CASSLTTSGGNEQFF,TGCGCCAGCAGCTTGACGACATCTGGGGGCAATGAGCAGTTCTTC
TRBJ2-1,few,TRBD2,TRBV20-1,CSARGAGGLNEQFF,TGCAGTGCTAGAGGAGCGGGAGGGTTAAATGAGCAGTTCTTC
TRBJ2-7,.,TRBD1,TRBV7-8,CASSLGQGLCEQYF,TGTGCCAGCAGCTTAGGACAGGGCTTGTGCGAGCAGTACTTC
TRBJ1-1,.,.,TRBV29-1,CSVEGVGNRGLNTEAFF,TGCAGCGTTGAAGGGGTCGGGAATCGGGGGCTGAACACTGAAGCTTTCTTT